This T cell receptor beta chain was captured by sequencing in a study of shared clonotypes between healthy human individuals. Turning to the study itself: Each donor's CD4 naive and CD4 memory cells filled three plates apiece, CD8 naive two, and CD8 memory one. General study findings and limits: Sequencing depth was expected to influence donor clonotype sharing. Around 5% was the fraction of naive CD4 clonotypes found shared across several donors.

Study processing details: ImmunoSEQ junction-only sequences lacked quality scores, so their filtering differed. The method was immunoSEQ multiplex PCR; TCRdb's version includes in-frame clones alone and lacks a portion of them. V, J and clone size are taken as reported in that table, and D and trimming were inferred from the DNA itself. Of about 1.1 million clones listed, more than 75% are singletons. The CDR3 sequence is 12 residues long. V lost 0 bases to trimming and J lost 12 bases, with 13 bases between them. Looked up from germline, CDR1 is SGHRS and CDR2 is YFSETQ. Regarding this clone: The antigen is unknown.

Material for sequencing was memory CD4+ T cells from PBMCs. Regarding subset: CD45RA-negative fraction. J is TRBJ2-7 and V is TRBV5-1, with D possibly being TRBD2 (5 bases). The clonotype originates from a man between 18 and 29 years old in good health. Some clones in this sample may be carry-over from other donors' samples. The CDR3 DNA reads as TGCGCCAGCAGCTTGGAGAGCGGCCCCGCGTACTTC. Residues: CASSLESGPAYF.